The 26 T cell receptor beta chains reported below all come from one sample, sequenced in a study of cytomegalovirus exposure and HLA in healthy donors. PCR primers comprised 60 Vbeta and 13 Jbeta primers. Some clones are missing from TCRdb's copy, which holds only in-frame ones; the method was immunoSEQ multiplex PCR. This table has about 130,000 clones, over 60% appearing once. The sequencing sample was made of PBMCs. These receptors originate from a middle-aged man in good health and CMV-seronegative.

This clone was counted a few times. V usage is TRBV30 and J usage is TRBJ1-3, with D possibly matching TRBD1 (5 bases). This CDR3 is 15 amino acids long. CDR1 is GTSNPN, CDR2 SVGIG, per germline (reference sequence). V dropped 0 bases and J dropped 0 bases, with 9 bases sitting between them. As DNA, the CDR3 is TGTGCCTGGAGTGTCGACAGCAACTCTGGAAACACCATATATTTT. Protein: CAWSVDSNSGNTIYF.

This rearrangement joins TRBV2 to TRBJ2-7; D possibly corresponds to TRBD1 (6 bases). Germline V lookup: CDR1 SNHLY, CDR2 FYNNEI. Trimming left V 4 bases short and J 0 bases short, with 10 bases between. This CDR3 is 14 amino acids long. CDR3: CASSVQGSSYEQYF. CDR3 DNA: TGTGCCAGCAGTGTGCAGGGGAGCTCCTACGAGCAGTACTTC.

The CDR3 coding sequence is TGCGCCAGCAGCCAGAACCCCAGGGTTAGCGAGCAGTACTTC. It yields the protein CASSQNPRVSEQYF. V and J are TRBV4-3 and TRBJ2-7; perhaps TRBD1 as D (5 bases). Germline CDR1 is LGHNA and CDR2 is YSLEER. V shed 3 bases and J shed 6 bases, with 15 bases lying between them. The CDR3 has 14 residues.

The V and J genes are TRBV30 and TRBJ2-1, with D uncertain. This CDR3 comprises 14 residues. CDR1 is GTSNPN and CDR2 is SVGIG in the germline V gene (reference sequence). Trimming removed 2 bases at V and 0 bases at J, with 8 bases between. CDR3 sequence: CAWSNQISYNEQFF. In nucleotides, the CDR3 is TGTGCCTGGAGTAACCAGATCTCCTACAATGAGCAGTTCTTC.

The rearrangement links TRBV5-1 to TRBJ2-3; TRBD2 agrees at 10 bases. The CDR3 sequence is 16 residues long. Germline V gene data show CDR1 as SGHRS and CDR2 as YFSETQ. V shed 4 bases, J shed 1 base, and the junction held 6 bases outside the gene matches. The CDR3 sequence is CASSPLAGAGTDTQYF. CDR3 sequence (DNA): TGCGCCAGCAGCCCCCTAGCGGGAGCGGGCACAGATACGCAGTATTTT.

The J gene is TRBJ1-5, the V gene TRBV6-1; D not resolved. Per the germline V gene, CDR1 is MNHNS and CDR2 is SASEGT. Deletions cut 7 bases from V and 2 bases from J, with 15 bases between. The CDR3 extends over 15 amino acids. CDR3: CASKSGELGNQPQHF. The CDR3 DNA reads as TGTGCCAGCAAGTCGGGAGAGTTAGGCAATCAGCCCCAGCATTTT.

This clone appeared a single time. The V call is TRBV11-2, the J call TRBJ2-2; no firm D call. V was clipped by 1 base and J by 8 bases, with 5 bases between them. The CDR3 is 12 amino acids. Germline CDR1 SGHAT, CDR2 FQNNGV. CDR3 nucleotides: TGTGCCAGCAGCTTAGTGCAGGGGGAGCTGTTTTTT. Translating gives CASSLVQGELFF.

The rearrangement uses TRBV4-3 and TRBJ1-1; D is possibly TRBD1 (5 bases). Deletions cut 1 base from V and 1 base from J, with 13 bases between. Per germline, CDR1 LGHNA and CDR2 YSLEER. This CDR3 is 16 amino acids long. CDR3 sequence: CASSQVARVENTEAFF. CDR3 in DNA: TGCGCCAGCAGCCAAGTCGCCAGGGTCGAGAACACTGAAGCTTTCTTT.

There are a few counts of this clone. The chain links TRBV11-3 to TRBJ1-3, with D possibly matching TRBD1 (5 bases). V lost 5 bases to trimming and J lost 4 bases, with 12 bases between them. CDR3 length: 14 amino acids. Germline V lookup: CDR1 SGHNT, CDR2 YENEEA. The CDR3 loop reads CASSRGGSGNTIYF. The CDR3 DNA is TGTGCCAGCAGCCGGGGGGGATCCGGAAACACCATATATTTT.

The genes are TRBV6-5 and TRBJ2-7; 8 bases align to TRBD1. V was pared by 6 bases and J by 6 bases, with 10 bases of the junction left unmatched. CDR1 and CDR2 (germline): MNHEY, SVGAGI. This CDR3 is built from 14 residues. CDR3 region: CASRLRTGTAEQYF. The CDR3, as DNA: TGTGCCAGCAGGCTTCGGACAGGGACGGCCGAGCAGTACTTC.

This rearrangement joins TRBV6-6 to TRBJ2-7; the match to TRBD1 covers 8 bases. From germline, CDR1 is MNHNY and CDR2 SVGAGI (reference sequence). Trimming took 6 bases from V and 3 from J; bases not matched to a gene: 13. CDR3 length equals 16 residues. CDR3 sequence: CASSFPPGGTNYEQYF. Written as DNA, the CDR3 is TGTGCCAGCAGCTTCCCCCCAGGGGGCACGAACTACGAGCAGTACTTC.

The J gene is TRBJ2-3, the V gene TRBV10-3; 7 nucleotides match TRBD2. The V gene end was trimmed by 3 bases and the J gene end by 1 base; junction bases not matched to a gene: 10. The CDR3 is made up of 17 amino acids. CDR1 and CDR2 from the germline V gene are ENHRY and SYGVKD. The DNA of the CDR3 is TGTGCCATCAGTGACCCCACTAGCGTGCTAGGCACAGATACGCAGTATTTT. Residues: CAISDPTSVLGTDTQYF.

In nucleotides, the CDR3 is TGCGCCAGCAGTCAATCGCCCCGCAGGGGCCCCAATCAGCCCCAGCATTTT. Translation: CASSQSPRRGPNQPQHF. The V call is TRBV23-1, the J call TRBJ1-5, with a weak D call TRBD1 (6 bases). TRBV23-1 is an open reading frame, and its role is uncertain. The CDR3 runs to 17 residues. Trimming took 0 bases from V and 3 from J, leaving 15 bases between them.

The CDR3 is CASSLEHSSNQPQHF. CDR3 nucleotide sequence: TGTGCCAGCAGCTTAGAACATTCTAGCAATCAGCCCCAGCATTTT. The chain has TRBV7-6 and TRBJ1-5; no reliable D call. V dropped 1 base and J dropped 0 bases, with 7 bases sitting between them. The V gene's germline CDR1 is SGHVS and CDR2 FNYEAQ. The CDR3 has 15 amino acids. Full variable domain (missing parts from reference TRBV7-6 and TRBJ1-5): GAGVSQSPRYKVTKRGQDVALRCDPISGHVSLYWYRQALGQGPEFLTYFNYEAQQDKSGLPNDRFSAERPEGSISTLTIQRTEQRDSAMYRCASSLEHSSNQPQHFGDGTRLSIL.

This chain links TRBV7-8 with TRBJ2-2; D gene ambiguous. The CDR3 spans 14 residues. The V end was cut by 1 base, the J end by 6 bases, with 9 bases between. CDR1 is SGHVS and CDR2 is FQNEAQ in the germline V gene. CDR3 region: CASSLEAVAGELFF. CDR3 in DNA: TGTGCCAGCAGCTTAGAGGCGGTGGCCGGGGAGCTGTTTTTT.

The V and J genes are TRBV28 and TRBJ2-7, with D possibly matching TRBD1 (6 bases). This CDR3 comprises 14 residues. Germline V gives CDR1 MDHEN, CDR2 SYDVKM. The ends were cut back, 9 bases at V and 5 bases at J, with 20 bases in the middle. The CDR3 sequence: CASKQGTPWDEQYF. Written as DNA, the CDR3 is TGTGCCAGTAAACAGGGAACCCCTTGGGACGAGCAGTACTTC.

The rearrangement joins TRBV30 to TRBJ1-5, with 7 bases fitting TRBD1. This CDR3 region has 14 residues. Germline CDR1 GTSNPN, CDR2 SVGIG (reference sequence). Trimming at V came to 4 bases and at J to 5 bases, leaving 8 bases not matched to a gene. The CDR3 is CAWTRRDSHQPQHF. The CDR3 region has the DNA TGTGCCTGGACCCGACGGGACAGCCATCAGCCCCAGCATTTT.

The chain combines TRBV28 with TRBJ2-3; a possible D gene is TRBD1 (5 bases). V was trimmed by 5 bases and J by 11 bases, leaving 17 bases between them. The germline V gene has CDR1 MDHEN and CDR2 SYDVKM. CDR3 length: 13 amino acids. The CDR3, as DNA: TGTGCCAGCAGTCGCCCACCAGGGTGGCTGCAGTATTTT. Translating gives CASSRPPGWLQYF. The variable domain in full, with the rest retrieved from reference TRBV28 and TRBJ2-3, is DVKVTQSSRYLVKRTGEKVFLECVQDMDHENMFWYRQDPGLGLRLIYFSYDVKMKEKGDIPEGYSVSREKKERFSLILESASTNQTSMYLCASSRPPGWLQYFGPGTRLTVL.

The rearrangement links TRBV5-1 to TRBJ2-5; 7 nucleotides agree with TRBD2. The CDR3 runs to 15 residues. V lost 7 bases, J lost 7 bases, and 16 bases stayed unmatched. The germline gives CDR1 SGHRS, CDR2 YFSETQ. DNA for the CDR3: TGCGCCAGCGGCCAGGGAGGGAGCGGTCCGGGGACCCAGTACTTC. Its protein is CASGQGGSGPGTQYF.

CDR3 nucleotide sequence: TGTGCCAGTAGTGCGTGGACAGGGGGCGACTATGGCTACACCTTC. It encodes CASSAWTGGDYGYTF. The gene calls are TRBV19 and TRBJ1-2; 11 bases line up with TRBD1. The CDR3 has 15 residues. Germline assignment: CDR1 LNHDA and CDR2 SQIVND (reference sequence). V shed 5 bases and J 3 bases; nucleotides not matched to a gene: 5. The full variable domain, completed using reference TRBV19 and TRBJ1-2, is DGGITQSPKYLFRKEGQNVTLSCEQNLNHDAMYWYRQDPGQGLRLIYYSQIVNDFQKGDIAEGYSVSREKKESFPLTVTSAQKNPTAFYLCASSAWTGGDYGYTFGSGTRLTVV.

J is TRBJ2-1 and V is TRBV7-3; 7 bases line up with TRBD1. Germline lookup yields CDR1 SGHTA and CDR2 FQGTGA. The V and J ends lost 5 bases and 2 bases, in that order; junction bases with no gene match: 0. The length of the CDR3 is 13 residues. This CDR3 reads CASSDRAYNEQFF. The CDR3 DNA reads TGTGCCAGCAGCGACAGGGCCTACAATGAGCAGTTCTTC.

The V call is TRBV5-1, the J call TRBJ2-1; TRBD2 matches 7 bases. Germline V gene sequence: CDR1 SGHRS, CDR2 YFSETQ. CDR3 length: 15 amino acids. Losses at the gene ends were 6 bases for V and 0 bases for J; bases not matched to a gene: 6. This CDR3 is CASTQSGTSYNEQFF. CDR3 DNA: TGCGCCAGCACCCAAAGCGGGACCTCCTACAATGAGCAGTTCTTC.

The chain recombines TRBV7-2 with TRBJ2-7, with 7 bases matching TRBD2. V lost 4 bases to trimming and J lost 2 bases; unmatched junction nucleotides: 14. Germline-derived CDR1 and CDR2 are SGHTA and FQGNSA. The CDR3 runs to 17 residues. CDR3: CASSWAPGREIPYEQYF. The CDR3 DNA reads TGTGCCAGCAGCTGGGCCCCCGGGCGGGAGATCCCCTACGAGCAGTACTTC.

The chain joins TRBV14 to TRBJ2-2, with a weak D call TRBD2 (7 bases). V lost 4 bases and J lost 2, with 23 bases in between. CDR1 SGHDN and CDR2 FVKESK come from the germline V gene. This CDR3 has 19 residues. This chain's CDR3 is CASSPAVGRGPLNTGELFF. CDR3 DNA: TGTGCCAGCAGCCCAGCAGTTGGGCGGGGGCCCTTAAACACCGGGGAGCTGTTTTTT.

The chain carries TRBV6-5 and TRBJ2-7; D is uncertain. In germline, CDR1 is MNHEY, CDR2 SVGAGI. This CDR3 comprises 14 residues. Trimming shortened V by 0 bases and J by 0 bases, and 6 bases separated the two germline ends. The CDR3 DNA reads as TGTGCCAGCAGTTACTCGGCCAGCTCCTACGAGCAGTACTTC. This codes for CASSYSASSYEQYF.

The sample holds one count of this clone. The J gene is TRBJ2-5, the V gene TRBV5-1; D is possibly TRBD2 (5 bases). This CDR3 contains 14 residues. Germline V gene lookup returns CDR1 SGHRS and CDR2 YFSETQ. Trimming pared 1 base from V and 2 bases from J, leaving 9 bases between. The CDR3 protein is CASSLFGKQETQYF. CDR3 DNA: TGCGCCAGCAGCTTGTTCGGGAAACAAGAGACCCAGTACTTC.